This T cell receptor beta chain was retrieved from a study of T cell responses to AZD1222 COVID-19 vaccine. Germline assignment: CDR1 SGHNT and CDR2 YYREEE (reference sequence). The CDR3 loop spans 15 amino acids. Germline trimming cut 2 bases from V and 3 bases from J; bases unmatched to any gene: 3. Profiling relied on immunoSEQ multiplex PCR, and the TCRdb table lists in-frame clones only, not all of them. The repertoire holds 130,000 or so clones, with 85% to 95% as singletons. The rearrangement joins TRBV5-4 to TRBJ2-7; 12 positions match TRBD2. This clonotype originated in an adult in good health. Sequenced here: peripheral blood, sampled on day 0 of MenACWY control vaccination. CDR3 sequence (DNA): TGTGCCAGCAGCTTCGGACTAGCGGGGATCTACGAGCAGTACTTC. Translating it yields CASSFGLAGIYEQYF.